The source of this T cell receptor (beta chain) is a study of beta chain features in type 1 diabetes. The study's findings and limits: Moderately but significantly shorter TCRB CDR3s were found in Type 1 diabetes patients in all four CD4+ subsets.

Trimming removed 4 bases from V and 0 bases from J, with 6 bases in between. The V gene's germline CDR1 is SGHTA and CDR2 FQGTGA. The CDR3 extends over 13 amino acids. This clone was observed a few times. Its antigen is as yet unknown. Since all of the isolated RNA was reverse transcribed, expressed TCRB transcripts were what got sequenced. There were 3.5 million to 4.5 million reads on average in the naive, central memory and regulatory T cell samples. Libraries were prepared by immunoSEQ multiplex PCR; TCRdb keeps only in-frame clonotypes and omits some of them. The profile shows more than 150,000 clones, roughly 9% of them singletons.

The V call is TRBV7-3, the J call TRBJ1-1; D remains unclear. Sequenced: central memory CD4+ T cells from blood. The receptor was derived from a woman in her 30s with type 1 diabetes. This chain's CDR3 is CASSSNMNTEAFF. CDR3 in DNA: TGTGCCAGCAGCTCCAACATGAACACTGAAGCTTTCTTT.